This T cell receptor beta chain was captured in a study of blood T cell repertoires in COVID-19. Study background: Some COVID-19 samples were acute and others convalescent; all came from the United States, Italy and Spain. Sources were T cells, B-cell-depleted T cells, or PBMCs; the material itself was cDNA or gDNA.

Original analysis: Quantification of nucleated cells was approximated via reference gene primer amplification. TCRdb's table, derived via immunoSEQ multiplex PCR, lists solely in-frame clones and lacks some. D and trimming were read from the DNA, whereas the V and J calls and clone size are those reported in that table. The sample records fewer than 250,000 clones, around 85% being singletons. In its sample, this clone was seen a few times. This clonotype was sampled from a woman aged 60-75 years with active or convalescent COVID-19. Specimen: peripheral blood.

CDR3 coding DNA: TGTGCCAGTAGTTCTCCGGACAGGGGGGAGAACACTGAAGCTTTCTTT. Residues: CASSSPDRGENTEAFF. The chain is built from TRBV19 and TRBJ1-1; the match to TRBD1 covers 10 bases. Trimming at V came to 5 bases and at J to 1 base, leaving 7 bases not matched to a gene. Germline V gives CDR1 LNHDA, CDR2 SQIVND (reference sequence). The CDR3 consists of 16 residues.